Below are 22 T cell receptor beta chains sequenced from a single sample in a study of blood T cell repertoires in COVID-19 (dated by TCRdb to the early 2020s). Libraries were constructed by the immunoSEQ multiplex PCR assay. Here the immuneACCESS table is served through TCRdb, limited to in-frame sequences with V and J called. Missing clones are a known gap in these copies; in checked studies unresolved V genes cover under half, and the rest lacks a known reason. A total of hundreds of thousands of clones appear in this sample, about 82% of them only once. The biggest ten clones account for roughly 5% of the sample. Sequences were obtained from peripheral blood. These receptor sequences come from a man between 50 and 59 years old with active or convalescent COVID-19.

CDR3 region: CASSPVGLAGANTGELFF. In DNA, the CDR3 is TGTGCCAGCAGCCCCGTAGGACTAGCGGGAGCTAATACCGGGGAGCTGTTTTTT. V usage is TRBV7-6 and J usage is TRBJ2-2; 13 bases fit TRBD2. The ends lost 5 bases at V and 5 bases at J; junction bases unmatched: 11. CDR1 is SGHVS, CDR2 FNYEAQ, per germline. The CDR3 has 18 residues.

This chain links TRBV5-6 with TRBJ1-2; TRBD1 matches at 10 bases. The CDR3 length is 15 residues. After removal of 0 bases from V and 4 bases from J, the junction contained 3 bases not matched to a gene. Per the germline V gene, CDR1 is SGHDT and CDR2 is YYEEEE. In nucleotides, the CDR3 is TGTGCCAGCAGCTTGGGGACAGGGGGAATCTATGGCTACACCTTC. It translates to CASSLGTGGIYGYTF.

The V gene is TRBV5-4, the J gene TRBJ1-6, with 8 positions matching TRBD1. The length of the CDR3 is 14 residues. Germline-derived CDR1 and CDR2 are SGHNT and YYREEE (reference sequence). V shed 2 bases, J shed 8 bases, and the junction held 3 bases outside the gene matches. The CDR3, as DNA: TGTGCCAGCAGCTTTGGACAGGGAGATTCACCCCTCCACTTT. It specifies CASSFGQGDSPLHF.

The J gene is TRBJ1-6, the V gene TRBV5-1; D not resolved. The CDR3 contains 15 residues. Germline V lookup: CDR1 SGHRS, CDR2 YFSETQ. The V end was cut by 0 bases, the J end by 7 bases, with 11 bases between. The CDR3 loop reads CASSLVLSGNSPLHF. The CDR3 coding sequence is TGCGCCAGCAGCTTGGTGCTCAGCGGAAATTCACCCCTCCACTTT.

This clone was seen only once. The CDR3 nucleotides read TGTGCCTGGAGTAAATTTCCACAGGGTCCCGGGGAGACCCAGTACTTC. Translating gives CAWSKFPQGPGETQYF. This chain connects TRBV30 to TRBJ2-5, with a weak D call TRBD1 (6 bases). CDR3 size: 16 residues. With 2 bases removed from V and 5 bases from J, the gap between germline ends came to 21 bases. Germline values: CDR1 GTSNPN, CDR2 SVGIG (reference sequence).

This rearrangement joins TRBV7-3 to TRBJ2-2, with 7 bases fitting TRBD2. The germline V gene has CDR1 SGHTA and CDR2 FQGTGA. V lost 3 bases, J lost 5 bases, and 6 bases stayed unmatched. This CDR3 spans 15 amino acids. CDR3 sequence (DNA): TGTGCCAGCAGCTTTGGGGGAGCGGGGACCGGGGAGCTGTTTTTT. This sequence encodes CASSFGGAGTGELFF. The full variable domain, with the rest looked up from reference TRBV7-3 and TRBJ2-2, is GAGVSQTPSNKVTEKGKYVELRCDPISGHTALYWYRQSLGQGPEFLIYFQGTGAADDSGLPNDRFFAVRPEGSVSTLKIQRTERGDSAVYLCASSFGGAGTGELFFGEGSRLTVL.

The chain joins TRBV5-1 to TRBJ2-3, with TRBD2 identical over 12 bases. The germline V gene has CDR1 SGHRS and CDR2 YFSETQ. After removal of 3 bases from V and 2 bases from J, the junction contained 7 bases not matched to a gene. There are 17 residues in the CDR3. The DNA for the CDR3 is TGCGCCAGCAGCTCAACCGGACTAGCGGGAAACACAGATACGCAGTATTTT. This translates into CASSSTGLAGNTDTQYF.

The chain couples TRBV6-6 to TRBJ2-7; possible D gene TRBD1, 8 bases. V was pared by 5 bases and J by 0 bases, with 17 bases between. This CDR3 region has 16 residues. CDR1 is MNHNY, CDR2 SVGAGI, per germline (reference sequence). CDR3 bases: TGTGCCAGCAGTCGACAGGGGAGGGGGGTCTCCTACGAGCAGTACTTC. This encodes CASSRQGRGVSYEQYF.

This clone was counted a single time. The chain recombines TRBV28 with TRBJ2-7, with 12 bases aligning to TRBD2. The CDR3 has 17 residues. CDR1 and CDR2 (germline): MDHEN, SYDVKM. Unmatched junction bases numbered 12, after V lost 6 bases and J lost 3 bases. In DNA, the CDR3 is TGTGCCAGCAGCCCCCGGCCAGGACTAGCGGGGTTCTACGAGCAGTACTTC. It specifies CASSPRPGLAGFYEQYF.

Worth noting for this clone: An end of the junction does not agree with germline; a read error may underlie this. The V and J genes are TRBV5-1 and TRBJ2-7; a weak D match, TRBD1 (6 bases). The CDR3 length is 14 residues. CDR1 is SGHRS and CDR2 is YFSETQ in the germline V gene. The CDR3 sequence: CASSLEQGSHEQYF. The CDR3 coding sequence is TGCGCCAGCAGCTTGGAACAGGGCTCCCACGAGCAGTACTTC.

The chain couples TRBV7-2 to TRBJ1-4; D is possibly TRBD1 (5 bases). The CDR3 extends over 13 amino acids. Per the germline V gene, CDR1 is SGHTA and CDR2 is FQGNSA. V lost 5 bases, J lost 13 bases, and 17 bases lay in between. CDR3 sequence reads: CASSTYQGKRLFF. CDR3 DNA: TGTGCCAGCAGCACGTACCAGGGCAAGCGACTGTTTTTT.

The chain couples TRBV14 to TRBJ1-6, with 7 bases matching TRBD1. Germline CDR1 is SGHDN and CDR2 is FVKESK. Germline trimming cut 1 base from V and 10 bases from J; bases unmatched to any gene: 1. The CDR3 covers 13 residues. Here the CDR3 reads CASSQGGGSPLHF. Written as DNA, the CDR3 is TGTGCCAGCAGCCAAGGAGGGGGCTCACCCCTCCACTTT. The full variable domain, with the rest looked up from reference TRBV14 and TRBJ1-6, is EAGVTQFPSHSVIEKGQTVTLRCDPISGHDNLYWYRRVMGKEIKFLLHFVKESKQDESGMPNNRFLAERTGGTYSTLKVQPAELEDSGVYFCASSQGGGSPLHFGNGTRLTVT.

This clone has a single count. The chain carries TRBV4-1 and TRBJ1-2; 10 nucleotides match TRBD1. Unmatched junction bases numbered 5, after V lost 0 bases and J lost 7 bases. The CDR3 covers 15 residues. The germline V gene has CDR1 MGHRA and CDR2 YSYEKL. The CDR3 reads CASSQDRQGASGYTF. CDR3 nucleotide sequence: TGCGCCAGCAGCCAAGACCGACAGGGGGCGAGTGGCTACACCTTC.

CDR3 protein: CASTRVGEQYF. CDR3 nucleotide sequence: TGTGCCAGCACCAGGGTGGGCGAGCAGTACTTC. The chain recombines TRBV28 with TRBJ2-7; possibly TRBD1 for D (5 bases). Germline assignment: CDR1 MDHEN and CDR2 SYDVKM. The CDR3 covers 11 residues. V was clipped by 7 bases and J by 6 bases, with 10 bases between them. The whole variable domain, remainder taken from reference TRBV28 and TRBJ2-7, is DVKVTQSSRYLVKRTGEKVFLECVQDMDHENMFWYRQDPGLGLRLIYFSYDVKMKEKGDIPEGYSVSREKKERFSLILESASTNQTSMYLCASTRVGEQYFGPGTRLTVT.

This clone was observed a single time. The rearrangement links TRBV18 to TRBJ1-4; D perhaps matches TRBD1 (5 bases). CDR3 length equals 16 residues. CDR1 and CDR2 from the germline V gene are KGHSH and LQKENI. Trimming shortened V by 0 bases and J by 3 bases, and 11 bases separated the two germline ends. The CDR3 DNA reads TGTGCCAGCTCACCACCGGGGGGACCGTCTAATGAAAAACTGTTTTTT. This sequence encodes CASSPPGGPSNEKLFF.

V and J are TRBV29-1 and TRBJ2-1; 7 bases are shared with TRBD2. V trimming: 3 bases; J trimming: 0 bases; junction bases outside the gene matches: 11. CDR1 SQVTM and CDR2 ANQGSEA come from the germline V gene. The CDR3 runs 17 residues. The CDR3 is CSVEGTTDVSSYNEQFF. The CDR3 region has the DNA TGCAGCGTTGAGGGGACTACCGACGTGAGCTCCTACAATGAGCAGTTCTTC.

J is TRBJ1-2 and V is TRBV29-1, with 9 bases aligning to TRBD1. Germline CDR1 SQVTM, CDR2 ANQGSEA. The trim removed 5 bases at V and 8 bases at J, leaving 9 bases unmatched. The CDR3 loop spans 13 amino acids. The CDR3 loop reads CSVITGGAGGYTF. CDR3 coding DNA: TGCAGCGTTATAACAGGGGGCGCGGGGGGCTACACCTTC. Drawing the rest from reference TRBV29-1 and TRBJ1-2, the complete variable domain is SAVISQKPSRDICQRGTSLTIQCQVDSQVTMMFWYRQQPGQSLTLIATANQGSEATYESGFVIDKFPISRPNLTFSTLTVSNMSPEDSSIYLCSVITGGAGGYTFGSGTRLTVV.

CDR3 sequence: CASSFGAEAFF. Written as DNA, the CDR3 is TGTGCCAGCAGCTTCGGGGCTGAAGCTTTCTTT. The chain couples TRBV5-6 to TRBJ1-1; no firm D call. Germline assignment: CDR1 SGHDT and CDR2 YYEEEE. This CDR3 has 11 amino acids. Trimming pared 2 bases from V and 6 bases from J, leaving 5 bases between.

The V call is TRBV19, the J call TRBJ2-7; 8 bases match TRBD2. Germline loops: CDR1 LNHDA, CDR2 SQIVND (reference sequence). V lost 5 bases and J lost 5; bases outside the gene matches: 17. There are 17 residues in the CDR3. The CDR3 protein is CASSPRARGLVDNEQYF. In nucleotides, the CDR3 is TGTGCCAGTAGTCCCCGGGCGCGGGGACTAGTAGATAACGAGCAGTACTTC.

The chain employs TRBV6-5 and TRBJ2-7; 7 bases line up with TRBD2. The length of the CDR3 is 13 residues. Germline values: CDR1 MNHEY, CDR2 SVGAGI. The V segment lost 4 bases and the J segment 6 bases; nucleotides outside the gene matches: 6. Here the CDR3 reads CASSSGTMLEQYF. The CDR3 bases are TGTGCCAGCAGTTCCGGGACTATGCTCGAGCAGTACTTC.

CDR3: CASSPGVWQGGRVNTEAFF. CDR3 bases: TGTGCCAGTAGTCCCGGGGTTTGGCAGGGAGGGCGAGTGAACACTGAAGCTTTCTTT. The chain carries TRBV19 and TRBJ1-1; D is perhaps TRBD1 (5 bases). V gave up 5 bases and J gave up 0 bases, with 25 bases separating them. The CDR3 consists of 19 residues. Germline-derived CDR1 and CDR2 are LNHDA and SQIVND (reference sequence).

This chain connects TRBV2 to TRBJ2-7; 11 bases line up with TRBD1. The CDR3 is made up of 14 amino acids. CDR1 and CDR2 from the germline V gene are SNHLY and FYNNEI. V shed 7 bases, J shed 2 bases, and the junction held 4 bases outside the gene matches. The DNA of the CDR3 is TGTGCCAGCAAAGGGACAGGGGGGGCCTACGAGCAGTACTTC. Its protein is CASKGTGGAYEQYF.